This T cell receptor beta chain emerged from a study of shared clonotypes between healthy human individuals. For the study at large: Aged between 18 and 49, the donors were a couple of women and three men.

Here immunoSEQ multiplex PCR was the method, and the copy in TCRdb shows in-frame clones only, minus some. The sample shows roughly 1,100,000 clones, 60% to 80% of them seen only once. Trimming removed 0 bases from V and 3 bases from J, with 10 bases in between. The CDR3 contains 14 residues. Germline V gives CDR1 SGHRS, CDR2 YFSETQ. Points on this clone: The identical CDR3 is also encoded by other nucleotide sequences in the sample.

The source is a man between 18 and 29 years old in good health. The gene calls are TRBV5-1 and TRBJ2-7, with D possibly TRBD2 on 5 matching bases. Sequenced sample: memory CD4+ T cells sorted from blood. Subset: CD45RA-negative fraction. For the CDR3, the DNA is TGCGCCAGCAGCTTGGGGGCCGGGATCTACGAGCAGTACTTC. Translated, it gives CASSLGAGIYEQYF.